This T cell receptor (beta chain) was identified in a study of blood T cell repertoires in COVID-19. There are 17 residues in the CDR3. CDR1 and CDR2 from the germline V gene are LNHDA and SQIVND (reference sequence). V shed 4 bases and J 4 bases; nucleotides not matched to a gene: 13. Some clones are missing from TCRdb's copy, which holds only in-frame ones; the method was immunoSEQ multiplex PCR. The sample carries 150,000 to 200,000 clones, 82% recorded once. Each recovered donor of Cohort 3 presented with two negative PCRs, clearance, or symptom resolution. Input material: PBMCs or T cells enriched from blood (not recorded which). The chain employs TRBV19 and TRBJ1-5, with 7 bases lining up with TRBD1. This receptor was identified in a man aged 60 to 75 who had recovered from COVID-19. The CDR3, as DNA: TGTGCCAGTAGTAGGGGAGAAGGAACAGGGGAAAATCAGCCCCAGCATTTT. This sequence encodes CASSRGEGTGENQPQHF. Using reference TRBV19 and TRBJ1-5 for the parts outside the CDR3, the full variable domain is DGGITQSPKYLFRKEGQNVTLSCEQNLNHDAMYWYRQDPGQGLRLIYYSQIVNDFQKGDIAEGYSVSREKKESFPLTVTSAQKNPTAFYLCASSRGEGTGENQPQHFGDGTRLSIL.